A selection of T cell receptor beta chains follows, all from one sample in a study of T cells in Graves' hyperthyroidism and ophthalmopathy. TCRdb reprocessed the multiplex PCR reads via MiXCR and lists one record per CDR3 protein. The sample records around 250,000 distinct CDR3 sequences, about 15% being singletons. The specimen sequenced was blood. Every receptor here comes from a woman aged 40 to 50 with Graves' hyperthyroidism that later progressed to Graves' ophthalmopathy. CDR3s include the opening cysteine and the closing phenylalanine or tryptophan. Fields, in order: CDR3 length, D gene, V gene, clone size, J gene, CDR3 DNA, CDR3 protein. The D gene is left open where the match is weak. Size is stated for part of the rows, as once, few or many counts, or as a class when the clone is expanded.

14	TRBD2	TRBV5-1	-	TRBJ2-3	TGCGCCAGCCTAGCGGGGTCTAGCACAGATACGCAGTATTTT	CASLAGSSTDTQYF
14	-	TRBV19	once	TRBJ1-5	TGTGCCAGCCATGACGAGAATAGCAATCAGCCCCAGCATTTT	CASHDENSNQPQHF
14	TRBD2	TRBV7-3	many	TRBJ2-7	TGTGCCAGCAGCTTAACGGCACTAGCGGGAGAGCAGTACTTC	CASSLTALAGEQYF
15	TRBD2	TRBV28	-	TRBJ2-1	TGTGCCAGCAGTTACCCGAGCGGGAGAAGCTATGAGCAGTTCTTC	CASSYPSGRSYEQFF
13	-	TRBV7-9	many	TRBJ2-1	TGTGCCAGCACCACAGGCCTCTACAATGAGCAGTTCTTC	CASTTGLYNEQFF
14	-	TRBV5-1	many	TRBJ2-3	TGCGCCAGCAGCTTGGAACTAAGCACAGATACGCAGTATTTT	CASSLELSTDTQYF
13	-	TRBV11-2	many	TRBJ2-7	TGTGCCAGCAGCCCCAGGGTCTTGGGGGAGCAGTACTTC	CASSPRVLGEQYF
16	TRBD2	TRBV12-3/TRBV12-4	many	TRBJ2-1	TGTGCCAGCACCAAGGGGACTAGCGGGAGCTACAATGAGCAGTTCTTC	CASTKGTSGSYNEQFF
16	-	TRBV10-3	many	TRBJ2-7	TGTGCCATCAGTGATGGGTCCAAGAAGGGGTCCTACGAGCAGTACTTC	CAISDGSKKGSYEQYF
18	TRBD1	TRBV12-3/TRBV12-4	many	TRBJ2-5	TGTGCCAGCAGTTTCTACCAAGTCGGGACAGACCCAAGGAAGACCCAGTACTTC	CASSFYQVGTDPRKTQYF
15	TRBD2	TRBV27	-	TRBJ2-7	TGTGCCAGCGCGTCCCCTACTAGCGGGAGGTACGAGCAGTACTTC	CASASPTSGRYEQYF
14	-	TRBV6-1	many	TRBJ1-1	TGTGCCAGCAGCTCACAGGACCTGAACACTGAAGCTTTCTTT	CASSSQDLNTEAFF
13	-	TRBV5-4	few	TRBJ2-3	TGTGCCAGCAGCTCCAAGATCACGGATACGCAGTATTTT	CASSSKITDTQYF
15	TRBD2	TRBV2	many	TRBJ2-2	TGTGCCAGCAGAGACCTAGCGGGAGGGGCCGGGGAGCTGTTTTTT	CASRDLAGGAGELFF
16	TRBD2	TRBV20-1	many	TRBJ2-4	TGCAGTGCTCCGAAAGTGGCGGGGGGAGCCAAAAACATTCAGTACTTC	CSAPKVAGGAKNIQYF
15	-	TRBV6-2/TRBV6-3	many	TRBJ1-2	TGTGCCAGCAGTCCCCACATAGGGGCCGACTATGGCTACACCTTC	CASSPHIGADYGYTF
17	-	TRBV28	many	TRBJ2-7	TGTGCCAGCAGTTTATCAGACCCCGGGCAGGTGGGTGACGAGCAGTACTTC	CASSLSDPGQVGDEQYF
14	TRBD1	TRBV7-8	many	TRBJ1-1	TGTGCCAGCACCCTTTCAGGGGGGACCACTGAAGCTTTCTTT	CASTLSGGTTEAFF
15	TRBD2	TRBV20-1	many	TRBJ2-1	TGCAGTGCTAGAGATCCCAGTGGGAGGGCGAATGAGCAGTTCTTC	CSARDPSGRANEQFF
16	-	TRBV6-1	many	TRBJ1-2	TGTGCCAGCACTAACCTCGCTGGGGGTTTTGACTATGGCTACACCTTC	CASTNLAGGFDYGYTF
14	TRBD2	TRBV3-1	few	TRBJ2-3	TGTGCCAGCAGCCAACTAGCGGGAGAAGATACGCAGTATTTT	CASSQLAGEDTQYF
17	TRBD2	TRBV6-5	many	TRBJ2-1	TGTGCCAGCAGTTACGAGTTGGGACTAGCGGGATTTGATGAGCAGTTCTTC	CASSYELGLAGFDEQFF
13	-	TRBV25-1	-	TRBJ2-1	TGTGCCAGCAGTGCCCTAAGGCGCAATGAGCAGTTCTTC	CASSALRRNEQFF
16	-	TRBV28	many	TRBJ1-6	TGTGCCAGCAGCCATGAACAGGACGCCTATAATTCACCCCTCCACTTT	CASSHEQDAYNSPLHF
16	TRBD2	TRBV29-1	many	TRBJ2-3	TGCAGCGTTGTGACCCCCGGGACTAGCGGGATAGATACGCAGTATTTT	CSVVTPGTSGIDTQYF
15	-	TRBV5-4	-	TRBJ2-2	TGTGCCAGCAGCTACGGACAGATGAACACCGGGGAGCTGTTTTTT	CASSYGQMNTGELFF
13	TRBD1	TRBV24-1	many	TRBJ2-3	TGTGCCACCTCCTTTGCGGGACAGGGAACGCAGTATTTT	CATSFAGQGTQYF
14	TRBD1	TRBV5-6	-	TRBJ1-2	TGTGCCAGCAGTAGACAGGGGCCCCAATATGGCTACACCTTC	CASSRQGPQYGYTF
16	-	TRBV28	many	TRBJ2-1	TGTGCCAGCAGCGTTCCGACACACCGACTTTTAAATGAGCAGTTCTTC	CASSVPTHRLLNEQFF